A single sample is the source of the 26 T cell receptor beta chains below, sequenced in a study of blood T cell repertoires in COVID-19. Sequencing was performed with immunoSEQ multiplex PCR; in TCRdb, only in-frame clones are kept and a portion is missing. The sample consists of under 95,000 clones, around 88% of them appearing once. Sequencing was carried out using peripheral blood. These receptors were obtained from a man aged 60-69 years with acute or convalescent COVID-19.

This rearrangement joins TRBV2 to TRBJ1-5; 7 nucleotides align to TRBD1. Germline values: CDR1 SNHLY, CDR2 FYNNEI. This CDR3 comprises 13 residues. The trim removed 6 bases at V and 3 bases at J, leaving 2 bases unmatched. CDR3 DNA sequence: TGTGCCAGCAGCACAGGGGCCAATCAGCCCCAGCATTTT. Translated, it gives CASSTGANQPQHF.

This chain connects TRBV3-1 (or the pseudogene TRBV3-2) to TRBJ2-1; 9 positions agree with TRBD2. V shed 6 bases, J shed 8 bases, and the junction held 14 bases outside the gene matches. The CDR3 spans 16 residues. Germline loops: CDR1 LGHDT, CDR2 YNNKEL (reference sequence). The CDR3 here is CASSWFRGGVIDEQFF. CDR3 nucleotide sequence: TGTGCCAGCAGTTGGTTTCGCGGGGGGGTAATAGATGAGCAGTTCTTC.

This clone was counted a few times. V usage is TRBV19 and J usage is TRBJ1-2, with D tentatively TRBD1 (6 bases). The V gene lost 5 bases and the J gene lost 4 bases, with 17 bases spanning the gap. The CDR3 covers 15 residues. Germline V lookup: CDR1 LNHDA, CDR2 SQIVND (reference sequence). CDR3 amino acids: CASSLRTETRYGYTF. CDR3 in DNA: TGTGCCAGTAGTCTCAGGACAGAAACCCGCTATGGCTACACCTTC. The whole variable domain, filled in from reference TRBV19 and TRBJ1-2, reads DGGITQSPKYLFRKEGQNVTLSCEQNLNHDAMYWYRQDPGQGLRLIYYSQIVNDFQKGDIAEGYSVSREKKESFPLTVTSAQKNPTAFYLCASSLRTETRYGYTFGSGTRLTVV.

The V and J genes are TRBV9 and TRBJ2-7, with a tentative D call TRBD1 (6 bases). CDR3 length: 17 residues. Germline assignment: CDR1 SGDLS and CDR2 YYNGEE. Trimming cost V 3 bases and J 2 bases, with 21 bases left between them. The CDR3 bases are TGTGCCAGCAGCGACGGCCCCTACCGGGACAAGCCCTACGAGCAGTACTTC. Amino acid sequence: CASSDGPYRDKPYEQYF.

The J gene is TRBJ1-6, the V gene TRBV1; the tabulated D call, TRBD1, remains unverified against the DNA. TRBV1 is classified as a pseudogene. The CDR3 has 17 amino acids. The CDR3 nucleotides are TGCACCAGCAGCCAAGAAATGGCAGGGGGTTATAATTCACCCCTCCACTTT. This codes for CTSSQEMAGGYNSPLHF.

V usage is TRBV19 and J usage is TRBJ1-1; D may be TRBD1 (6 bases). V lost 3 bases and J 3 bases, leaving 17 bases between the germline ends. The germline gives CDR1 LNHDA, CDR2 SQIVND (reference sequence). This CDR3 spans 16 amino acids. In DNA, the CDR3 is TGTGCCAGTAGTATGGGGGGGGGCCGGGTGTACACTGAAGCTTTCTTT. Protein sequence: CASSMGGGRVYTEAFF.

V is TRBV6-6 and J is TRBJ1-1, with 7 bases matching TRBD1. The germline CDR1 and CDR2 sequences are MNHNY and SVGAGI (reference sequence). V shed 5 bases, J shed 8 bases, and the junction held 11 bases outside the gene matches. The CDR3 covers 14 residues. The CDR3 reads CASSRQDQGGEAFF. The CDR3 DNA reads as TGTGCCAGCAGTCGACAGGACCAGGGGGGAGAAGCTTTCTTT.

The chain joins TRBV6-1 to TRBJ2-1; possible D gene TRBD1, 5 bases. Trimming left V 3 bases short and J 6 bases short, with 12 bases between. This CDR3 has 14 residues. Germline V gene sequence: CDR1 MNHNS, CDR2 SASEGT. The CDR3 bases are TGTGCCAGCAGTGAGTCGACAGCTCTCAATGAGCAGTTCTTC. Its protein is CASSESTALNEQFF.

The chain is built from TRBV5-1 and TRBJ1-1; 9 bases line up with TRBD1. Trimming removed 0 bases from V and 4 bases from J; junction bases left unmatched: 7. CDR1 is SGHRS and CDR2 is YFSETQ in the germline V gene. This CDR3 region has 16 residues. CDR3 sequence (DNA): TGCGCCAGCAGCTTGGAACCACAGGGGGCGAGCACTGAAGCTTTCTTT. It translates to CASSLEPQGASTEAFF.

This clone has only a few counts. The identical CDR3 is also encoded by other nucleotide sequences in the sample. The CDR3 DNA sequence: TGTGCCAGCAGTGAGGGGGGTACAGATACGCAGTATTTT. This codes for CASSEGGTDTQYF. The V and J genes are TRBV2 and TRBJ2-3; a weak D match, TRBD2 (6 bases). Germline V CDR1 and CDR2: SNHLY, FYNNEI. V was pared by 3 bases and J by 3 bases, with 7 bases between. CDR3 size: 13 residues.

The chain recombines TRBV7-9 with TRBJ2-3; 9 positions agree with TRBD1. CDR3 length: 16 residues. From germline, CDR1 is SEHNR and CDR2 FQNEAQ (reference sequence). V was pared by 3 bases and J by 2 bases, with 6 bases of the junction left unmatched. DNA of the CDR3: TGTGCCAGCAGCTTGGTACAGGGGGCCTTCACAGATACGCAGTATTTT. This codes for CASSLVQGAFTDTQYF.

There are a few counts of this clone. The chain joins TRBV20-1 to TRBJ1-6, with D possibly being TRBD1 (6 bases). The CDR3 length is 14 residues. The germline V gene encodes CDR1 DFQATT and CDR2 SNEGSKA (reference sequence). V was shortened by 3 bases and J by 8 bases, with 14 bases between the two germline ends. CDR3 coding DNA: TGCAGTGCTAGTTCGGGGGGCGGACATTCACCCCTCCACTTT. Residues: CSASSGGGHSPLHF.

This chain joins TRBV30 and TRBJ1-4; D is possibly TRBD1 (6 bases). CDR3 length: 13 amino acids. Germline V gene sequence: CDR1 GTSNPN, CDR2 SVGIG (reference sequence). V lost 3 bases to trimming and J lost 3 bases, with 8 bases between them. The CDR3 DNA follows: TGTGCCTGGAGCGGACAGCCTAATGAAAAACTGTTTTTT. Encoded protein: CAWSGQPNEKLFF.

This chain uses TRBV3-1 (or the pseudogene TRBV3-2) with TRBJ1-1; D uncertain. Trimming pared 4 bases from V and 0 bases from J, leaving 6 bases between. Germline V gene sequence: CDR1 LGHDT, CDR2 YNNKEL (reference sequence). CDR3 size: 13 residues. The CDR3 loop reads CASSLQMNTEAFF. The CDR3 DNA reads TGTGCCAGCAGCCTCCAGATGAACACTGAAGCTTTCTTT.

The CDR3 loop is CASSLAAGGRLDTQYF. The CDR3 DNA reads TGTGCCAGCAGCTTGGCCGCGGGGGGGCGCTTAGATACGCAGTATTTT. This sequence joins TRBV5-6 and TRBJ2-3, with 9 bases lining up with TRBD2. The CDR3 totals 16 residues. V shed 0 bases, J shed 5 bases, and the junction held 7 bases outside the gene matches. In germline, CDR1 is SGHDT, CDR2 YYEEEE.

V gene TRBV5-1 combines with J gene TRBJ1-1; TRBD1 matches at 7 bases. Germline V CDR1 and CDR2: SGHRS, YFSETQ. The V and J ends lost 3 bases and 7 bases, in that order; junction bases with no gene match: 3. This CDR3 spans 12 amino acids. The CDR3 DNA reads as TGCGCCAGCAGCTCAGGGGGGCTTGAAGCTTTCTTT. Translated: CASSSGGLEAFF.

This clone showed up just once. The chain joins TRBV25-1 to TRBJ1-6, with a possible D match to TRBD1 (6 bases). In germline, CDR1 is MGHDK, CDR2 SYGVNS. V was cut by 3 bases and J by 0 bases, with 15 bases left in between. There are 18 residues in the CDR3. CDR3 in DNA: TGTGCCAGCAGTGATGGGGGCGGGGGTAGCTCCTATAATTCACCCCTCCACTTT. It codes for CASSDGGGGSSYNSPLHF.

The CDR3 region has the DNA TGTGCCAGCAGCTTCCGACTAGCAGGCGGAGATACGCAGTATTTT. Translation gives CASSFRLAGGDTQYF. V and J are TRBV3-1 (or the pseudogene TRBV3-2) and TRBJ2-3; 7 bases agree with TRBD2. Germline lookup yields CDR1 LGHDT and CDR2 YNNKEL (reference sequence). V gave up 5 bases and J gave up 5 bases; unmatched junction bases: 10. The CDR3 sequence is 15 residues long.

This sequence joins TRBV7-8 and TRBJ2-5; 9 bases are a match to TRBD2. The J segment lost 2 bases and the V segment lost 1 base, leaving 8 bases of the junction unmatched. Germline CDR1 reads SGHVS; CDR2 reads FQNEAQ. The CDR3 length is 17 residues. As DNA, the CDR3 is TGTGCCAGCAGCTTAGAGATAGCGGGGGCGGGACAAGAGACCCAGTACTTC. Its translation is CASSLEIAGAGQETQYF. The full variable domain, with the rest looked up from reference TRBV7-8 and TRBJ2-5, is GAGVSQSPRYKVAKRGQDVALRCDPISGHVSLFWYQQALGQGPEFLTYFQNEAQLDKSGLPSDRFFAERPEGSVSTLKIQRTQQEDSAVYLCASSLEIAGAGQETQYFGPGTRLLVL.

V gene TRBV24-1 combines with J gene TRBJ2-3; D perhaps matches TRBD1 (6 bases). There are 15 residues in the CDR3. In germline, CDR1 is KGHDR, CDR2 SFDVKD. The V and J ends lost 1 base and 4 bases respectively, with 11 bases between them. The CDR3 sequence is CATSDFPGVADTQYF. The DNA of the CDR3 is TGTGCCACCAGTGATTTCCCAGGGGTGGCAGATACGCAGTATTTT.

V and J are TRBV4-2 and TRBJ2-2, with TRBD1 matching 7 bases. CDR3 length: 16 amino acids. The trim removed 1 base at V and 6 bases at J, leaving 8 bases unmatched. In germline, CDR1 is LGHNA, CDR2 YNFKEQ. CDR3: CASSQGKGANAGELFF. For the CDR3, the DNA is TGTGCCAGCAGCCAAGGGAAGGGGGCAAATGCCGGGGAGCTGTTTTTT.

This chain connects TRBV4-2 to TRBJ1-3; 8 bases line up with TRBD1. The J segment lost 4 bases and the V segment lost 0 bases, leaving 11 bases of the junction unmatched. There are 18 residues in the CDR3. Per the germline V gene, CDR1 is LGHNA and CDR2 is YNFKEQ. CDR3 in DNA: TGTGCCAGCAGCCAAGACGCCCGCAGGGGGCGATCGGGAAACACCATATATTTT. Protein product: CASSQDARRGRSGNTIYF.

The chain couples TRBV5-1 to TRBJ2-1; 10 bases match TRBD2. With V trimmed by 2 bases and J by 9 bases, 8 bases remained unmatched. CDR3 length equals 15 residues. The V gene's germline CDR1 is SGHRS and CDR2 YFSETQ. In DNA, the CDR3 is TGCGCCAGCAGCTTTTTGAGCGGGGGGGCTGTTGAGCAGTTCTTC. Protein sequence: CASSFLSGGAVEQFF.

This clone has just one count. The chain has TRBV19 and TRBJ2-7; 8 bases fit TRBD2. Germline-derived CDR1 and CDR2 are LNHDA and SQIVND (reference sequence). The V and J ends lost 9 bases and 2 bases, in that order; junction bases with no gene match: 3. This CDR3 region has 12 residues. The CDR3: CASRGGAYEQYF. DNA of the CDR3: TGTGCCAGCCGGGGGGGGGCCTACGAGCAGTACTTC.

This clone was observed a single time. CDR3 coding DNA: TGCGCCAGCAGCCGTGGACTGGACAGACCTAATGAAAAACTGTTTTTT. Encoded protein: CASSRGLDRPNEKLFF. V gene TRBV4-3 combines with J gene TRBJ1-4, with TRBD1 as a possible D gene (6 bases). Germline-derived CDR1 and CDR2 are LGHNA and YSLEER. There are 16 residues in the CDR3. V lost 4 bases and J 3 bases, leaving 15 bases between the germline ends.

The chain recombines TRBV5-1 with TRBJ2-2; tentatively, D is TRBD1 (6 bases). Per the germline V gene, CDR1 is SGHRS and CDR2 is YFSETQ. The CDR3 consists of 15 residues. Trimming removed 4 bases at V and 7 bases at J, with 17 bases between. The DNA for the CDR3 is TGCGCCAGCAGCCACCGGGACACTACAAACGGGGAGCTGTTTTTT. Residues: CASSHRDTTNGELFF.